This is a list of T cell receptor beta chains from one sample in a study of shared clonotypes between healthy human individuals. Assay used: immunoSEQ multiplex PCR; TCRdb lists only in-frame clones, some missing. The sample includes about a million clones, roughly 70% of them seen just once. Sequenced sample: memory CD4+ T cells sorted from blood. Source of these receptors: a young man in good health. Each CDR3 is given with its conserved first and last residue. D genes are given only for firm matches. Clone size, where shown, is once, few, many, or a class for clones that have expanded.

d_call | j_call | v_call | clone_size | cdr3_nt | cdr3_aa
- | TRBJ2-5 | TRBV2 | - | TGTGCCAGCGCTCGGCAGGCAGAGACCCAGTACTTC | CASARQAETQYF
- | TRBJ1-1 | TRBV18 | - | TGTGCCAGCTCACCAGGTGCCACGGGCACTGAAGCTTTCTTT | CASSPGATGTEAFF
- | TRBJ2-5 | TRBV19 | once | TGTGCCAGTACCCAGCAGTGGGGTGAGACCCAGTACTTC | CASTQQWGETQYF
- | TRBJ2-1 | TRBV7-7 | - | TGTGCTAGCAGCCTTCGGCGGATCTCGCTCTACAATGAGCAGTTCTTC | CASSLRRISLYNEQFF
- | TRBJ2-7 | TRBV6-6 | - | TGTGCCAGCACCACTTTTTACGAGCAGTACTTC | CASTTFYEQYF
TRBD1 | TRBJ1-2 | TRBV18 | once | TGTGCCAGCTCACCTCCTTTAGGAGGACAGGGGGGCTATGGCTACACCTTC | CASSPPLGGQGGYGYTF
- | TRBJ2-1 | TRBV14 | - | TGTGCCAGCAGCCAAGTCCCAAGGAGTGAGCAGTTCTTC | CASSQVPRSEQFF
- | TRBJ2-6 | TRBV2 | - | TGTGCCAGCAGGGGGGGCAGGTCCATCTCTGGGGCCAACGTCCTGACTTTC | CASRGGRSISGANVLTF
- | TRBJ2-7 | TRBV10-1 | - | TGCGCCAGCAGCCTTAGCGGCTCCTACGAGCAGTACTTC | CASSLSGSYEQYF
- | TRBJ2-5 | TRBV5-4 | - | TGTGCCAGCAGCCAGGGGATCCAAGAGACCCAGTACTTC | CASSQGIQETQYF
TRBD2 | TRBJ2-5 | TRBV30 | - | TGTGCCTGGAGTGTATCTAGCGGGAGGAAGGTAGAGACCCAGTACTTC | CAWSVSSGRKVETQYF
TRBD1 | TRBJ1-1 | TRBV6-1 | - | TGTGCCAGCAGTTCCCCACAGGGGGCACACACTGAAGCTTTCTTT | CASSSPQGAHTEAFF
TRBD2 | TRBJ2-1 | TRBV7-2 | - | TGTGCCAGCAGCTTAGAATTGGGACTAGCGACAAACAATGAGCAGTTCTTC | CASSLELGLATNNEQFF
- | TRBJ2-1 | TRBV4-1 | - | TGCGCCAGCAGCCAAGAGACAGCAGTAGACTACAATGAGCAGTTCTTC | CASSQETAVDYNEQFF
TRBD2 | TRBJ2-5 | TRBV5-5 | few | TGTGCCAGCAGCTTGGCCCTAGCGGGGGGAGCGGAGACCCAGTACTTC | CASSLALAGGAETQYF
- | TRBJ1-4 | TRBV19 | - | TGTGCCAGTAGTGAAATTTCAGGAGGTTTGGCTAATGAAAAACTGTTTTTT | CASSEISGGLANEKLFF
- | TRBJ2-1 | TRBV7-3 | - | TGTGCCAGCAGCTTGGTCAGGGCCGATTACAATGAGCAGTTCTTC | CASSLVRADYNEQFF
- | TRBJ2-7 | TRBV21-1 | - | TGTGCCAGCAGCAAAGTAGGGGGGAGGTACGAGCAGTACTTC | CASSKVGGRYEQYF
- | TRBJ1-4 | TRBV5-4 | - | TGTGCCAGCAGCTTGGCCGCCACGGGAAATGAAAAACTGTTTTTT | CASSLAATGNEKLFF
TRBD1 | TRBJ1-2 | TRBV5-4 | - | TGTGCCAGCAGCTTGGAAGGGGGCCGATATGGCTACACCTTC | CASSLEGGRYGYTF
- | TRBJ1-1 | TRBV11-2 | - | TGTGCCAGCAGCCTGGAGGGAGACACTGAAGCTTTCTTT | CASSLEGDTEAFF
- | TRBJ1-2 | TRBV28 | - | TGTGCCAGCAGTCCAGCCTCCTATGGCTACACCTTC | CASSPASYGYTF
- | TRBJ1-6 | TRBV7-2 | - | TGTGCCAGCAGCCGAGAAAGCCAAGATAATTCACCCCTCCACTTT | CASSRESQDNSPLHF
- | TRBJ2-1 | TRBV6-4 | - | TGTGCCAGCAGTGGCGAACCCTCCAATGAGCAGTTCTTC | CASSGEPSNEQFF
- | TRBJ2-5 | TRBV2 | - | TGTGCCAGCAGTGATTGGGGGCCCCAAGAGACCCAGTACTTC | CASSDWGPQETQYF
- | TRBJ2-3 | TRBV28 | - | TGTGCCACCGACGGACGTGGGATCGGTACAGATACGCAGTATTTT | CATDGRGIGTDTQYF
TRBD2 | TRBJ2-1 | TRBV7-2 | - | TGTGCCAGCAGCTTAGCGGGTTCGAGCGGGAGTAATGAGCAGTTCTTC | CASSLAGSSGSNEQFF
TRBD2 | TRBJ2-3 | TRBV5-1 | - | TGCGCCAGCAGCCCCCATAGCGGGAGAATCACAGATACGCAGTATTTT | CASSPHSGRITDTQYF
- | TRBJ2-3 | TRBV7-9 | - | TGTGCCAGCAGCTCTCTAGCTTGGGATACGCAGTATTTT | CASSSLAWDTQYF
- | TRBJ1-1 | TRBV18 | - | TGTGCCAGCTCACGTGACCAGGGGCGAATGAACACTGAAGCTTTCTTT | CASSRDQGRMNTEAFF
TRBD2 | TRBJ2-3 | TRBV6-5 | - | TGTGCCAGCAGTCCTTATACTAGCGGGGGGCTCAATTTT | CASSPYTSGGLNF
- | TRBJ1-1 | TRBV6-1 | - | TGTGCCAGCAACTCGGATTCTTGGATAGCTTTCTTT | CASNSDSWIAFF
TRBD2 | TRBJ2-1 | TRBV19 | - | TGTGCCAGTAGTTTTAGCGGGGCCAGTGTGAATGAGCAGTTCTTC | CASSFSGASVNEQFF
- | TRBJ1-1 | TRBV6-1 | - | TGTGCCAGCAGTGAAGGCCCGGGTGGTACTCGAGCTTTCTTT | CASSEGPGGTRAFF
- | TRBJ2-3 | TRBV7-9 | once | TGTGCCAGCAGCTTAGCAGGATTGTCAGATACGCAGTATTTT | CASSLAGLSDTQYF
TRBD2 | TRBJ2-3 | TRBV5-6 | - | TGTGCCAGCAGCTTTTTGACTAGCGCAGCAGATACGCAGTATTTT | CASSFLTSAADTQYF
- | TRBJ1-2 | TRBV10-3 | - | TGTGCCATCAGTGAGTCCCGACTGGGGGGGAACTATGGCTACACCTTC | CAISESRLGGNYGYTF
- | TRBJ1-1 | TRBV6-5 | few | TGTGCCAGCAGTACAGGGTACAGCACTGAAGCTTTCTTT | CASSTGYSTEAFF
- | TRBJ2-1 | TRBV19 | - | TGTGCCAGTTACAACATGGCAGGGAACAATGAGCAGTTCTTC | CASYNMAGNNEQFF
TRBD2 | TRBJ2-1 | TRBV6-6 | - | TGTGCCAGCAGTTACTTGGCTAGCGGCTACGATGAGCAGTTCTTC | CASSYLASGYDEQFF
- | TRBJ2-2 | TRBV19 | - | TGTGCCAGTAGTATAAGGGGCACCGGGGAGCTGTTTTTT | CASSIRGTGELFF
TRBD2 | TRBJ2-1 | TRBV5-1 | - | TGCGCCAGCAGCTTGGAAAGTTCTAGCGGATACAATGAGCAGTTCTTC | CASSLESSSGYNEQFF
TRBD1 | TRBJ1-1 | TRBV6-5 | - | TGTGCCGGACTTGGGACAGGGAGAACTGAAGCTTTCTTT | CAGLGTGRTEAFF
- | TRBJ1-1 | TRBV6-5 | - | TGTGCCAGCAGTTCTGTGGGGCTCAGGTACACTGAAGCTTTCTTT | CASSSVGLRYTEAFF
- | TRBJ1-3 | TRBV9 | - | TGTGCCAGCAGCGTAGACGACAGATTTAGCTCTGGAAACACCATATATTTT | CASSVDDRFSSGNTIYF
- | TRBJ2-5 | TRBV4-2 | - | TGTGCCAGCAGCCCCGGGACTTTAGGGCCCGAGACCCAGTACTTC | CASSPGTLGPETQYF
- | TRBJ1-2 | TRBV7-9 | - | TGTGCCAGCAGCTCGACTAACGAAAATCGGGGCTACACCTTC | CASSSTNENRGYTF
TRBD2 | TRBJ2-3 | TRBV27 | - | TGTGCCAGCAGTACTTTTCGGACTAGCGGCAGCGAGAAGGCAGATACGCAGTATTTT | CASSTFRTSGSEKADTQYF
- | TRBJ1-2 | TRBV19 | once | TGTGCCAGTAGTTCCGGACAGCCGAGGCCCAGCTATGGCTACACCTTC | CASSSGQPRPSYGYTF
TRBD1 | TRBJ1-2 | TRBV10-2 | - | TGCGCCAGCAGGCTCGGGACAGGGACCCCCTATGGCTACACCTTC | CASRLGTGTPYGYTF
- | TRBJ1-4 | TRBV27 | - | TGTGCCAGCAGTTCCCCTCCGCTCCGGAGTGAAAAACTGTTTTTT | CASSSPPLRSEKLFF